This passage covers 14 T cell receptor beta chains from one sample sequenced in a study of T cell responses to AZD1222 COVID-19 vaccine. Clones were sequenced by immunoSEQ multiplex PCR, and TCRdb holds only the in-frame ones, with some missing. The data show nearly 110,000 clones, about 85% seen once. Sample: peripheral blood, taken 28 days after the second AZD1222 dose. The receptors shown here come from an adult who received the AZD1222 COVID-19 vaccine.

The chain is built from TRBV5-1 and TRBJ2-2; no clear D gene. V shed 0 bases and J shed 0 bases, with 6 bases lying between them. From germline, CDR1 is SGHRS and CDR2 YFSETQ. This CDR3 is 15 amino acids long. CDR3 sequence reads: CASSLGHANTGELFF. Written as DNA, the CDR3 is TGCGCCAGCAGCTTGGGTCACGCGAACACCGGGGAGCTGTTTTTT. The full variable domain, in which reference TRBV5-1 and TRBJ2-2 provide the parts outside the CDR3, is KAGVTQTPRYLIKTRGQQVTLSCSPISGHRSVSWYQQTPGQGLQFLFEYFSETQRNKGNFPGRFSGRQFSNSRSEMNVSTLELGDSALYLCASSLGHANTGELFFGEGSRLTVL.

The chain employs TRBV20-1 and TRBJ1-5; D perhaps matches TRBD1 (5 bases). V was shortened by 3 bases and J by 0 bases, with 12 bases between the two germline ends. The CDR3 spans 15 residues. Germline CDR1 and CDR2: DFQATT and SNEGSKA (reference sequence). In DNA, the CDR3 is TGCAGTGCTAGTCGACAGCCCGGTAGCAATCAGCCCCAGCATTTT. Translated: CSASRQPGSNQPQHF.

The chain is built from TRBV18 and TRBJ2-2; 8 positions agree with TRBD1. The CDR3 is made up of 15 amino acids. With 6 bases clipped from V and 3 bases from J, the junction kept 6 bases outside the gene matches. CDR1 KGHSH and CDR2 LQKENI come from the germline V gene. CDR3 sequence (DNA): TGTGCCAGCTCGCAAACAGGGGGTGACACCGGGGAGCTGTTTTTT. Protein: CASSQTGGDTGELFF.

The V gene is TRBV12-3 or TRBV12-4, the J gene TRBJ2-7, with D maybe TRBD2 (6 bases). The V gene lost 7 bases and the J gene lost 7 bases, with 17 bases spanning the gap. CDR3 length equals 13 residues. This CDR3 reads CASTFPGGWEQYF. The CDR3 nucleotides are TGTGCCAGCACCTTCCCCGGGGGATGGGAGCAGTACTTC.

The chain has TRBV3-1 (or the pseudogene TRBV3-2) and TRBJ1-2; 7 bases line up with TRBD1. Germline V gene lookup returns CDR1 LGHDT and CDR2 YNNKEL (reference sequence). V dropped 0 bases and J dropped 5; count of bases not matched to a gene: 15. There are 18 residues in the CDR3. CDR3 residues: CASSQDWDRRGTRYGYTF. The CDR3 region has the DNA TGTGCCAGCAGCCAAGATTGGGACAGAAGGGGGACTAGGTATGGCTACACCTTC.

This clone appeared once. The rearrangement links TRBV14 to TRBJ1-5; tentatively, D is TRBD1 (6 bases). Germline values: CDR1 SGHDN, CDR2 FVKESK. The CDR3 has 16 residues. The ends were cut back, 1 base at V and 9 bases at J, with 19 bases in the middle. CDR3 coding DNA: TGTGCCAGCAGCCAAGCCCGCGGCAGGGGTTATTTGCCCCAGCATTTT. Translated, it gives CASSQARGRGYLPQHF.

V gene TRBV4-2 combines with J gene TRBJ2-7; 13 nucleotides match TRBD2. Germline V gives CDR1 LGHNA, CDR2 YNFKEQ. The CDR3 has 15 residues. V lost 5 bases, J lost 2 bases, and 3 bases stayed unmatched. CDR3 DNA: TGTGCCAGCAGCGACGGGACTAGCGGGGCCTACGAGCAGTACTTC. It codes for CASSDGTSGAYEQYF.

A single count supports this clone. This chain connects TRBV7-9 to TRBJ2-2; 12 nucleotides agree with TRBD2. V lost 5 bases, J lost 9 bases, and 10 bases stayed unmatched. Germline CDR1 SEHNR, CDR2 FQNEAQ (reference sequence). The CDR3 covers 16 residues. DNA for the CDR3: TGTGCCAGCAGCAATAGACTAGCGGGGGCCCCACGGGAGCTGTTTTTT. Encoded protein: CASSNRLAGAPRELFF.

This rearrangement joins TRBV6-2 or TRBV6-3 to TRBJ1-1; D unclear. The CDR3 extends over 15 amino acids. Looked up from germline, CDR1 is MNHEY and CDR2 is SVGEGT. V lost 4 bases and J lost 2, with 14 bases in between. This chain's CDR3 is CASSSYTAANTEAFF. CDR3 DNA sequence: TGTGCCAGCAGTTCCTATACGGCGGCTAACACTGAAGCTTTCTTT.

This clone has a single count. This rearrangement joins TRBV19 to TRBJ1-2; 7 bases are a match to TRBD1. The CDR3 sequence is 12 residues long. Germline CDR1 is LNHDA and CDR2 is SQIVND (reference sequence). V dropped 8 bases and J dropped 6; count of bases not matched to a gene: 6. The CDR3 spells CASQLTGDGYTF. The CDR3 DNA follows: TGTGCCAGTCAACTAACAGGGGATGGCTACACCTTC.

The genes are TRBV5-1 and TRBJ1-3; no firm D call. With 4 bases removed from V and 0 bases from J, the gap between germline ends came to 29 bases. Germline lookup yields CDR1 SGHRS and CDR2 YFSETQ. The CDR3 extends over 21 amino acids. The CDR3, as DNA: TGCGCCAGCAGCCTGACTCCCGTGGTCGGTGCGCGCCCGGGCTCTGGAAACACCATATATTTT. Encoded protein: CASSLTPVVGARPGSGNTIYF.

This clone has a single count. The V call is TRBV6-2 or TRBV6-3, the J call TRBJ1-5; D is unclear. This CDR3 contains 15 residues. The germline gives CDR1 MNHEY, CDR2 SVGEGT. Trimming shortened V by 1 base and J by 3 bases, and 10 bases separated the two germline ends. CDR3 sequence reads: CASSYFGRSNQPQHF. Written as DNA, the CDR3 is TGTGCCAGCAGTTACTTCGGACGGTCCAATCAGCCCCAGCATTTT.

V usage is TRBV15 and J usage is TRBJ1-5; TRBD1 agrees at 7 bases. CDR3 size: 16 residues. From germline, CDR1 is LNHNV and CDR2 YYDKDF (reference sequence). J lost 4 bases, V lost 3 bases, and 9 bases had no gene match. The DNA for the CDR3 is TGTGCCACCAGCAGGTTCGAGGGGGCTTTGAATCAGCCCCAGCATTTT. The encoded protein is CATSRFEGALNQPQHF.

V usage is TRBV5-1 and J usage is TRBJ2-1, with TRBD1 as a possible D gene (5 bases). The CDR3 length is 14 residues. V gave up 0 bases and J gave up 7 bases, with 11 bases separating them. Germline CDR1 is SGHRS and CDR2 is YFSETQ. The CDR3 DNA reads TGCGCCAGCAGCTTGGAAGGGGCCGGTAATGAGCAGTTCTTC. It encodes CASSLEGAGNEQFF.